This T cell receptor (beta chain) was observed in a study of shared clonotypes between healthy human individuals. TCRdb keeps only in-frame clones here, not all; method: immunoSEQ multiplex PCR. The data hold a few million clones, with over 85% observed a single time. All donors were Caucasian adults living in Nashville, Tennessee. Investigators divided CD4+ cells into CD45RA+ naive and CD45RA-negative memory subsets. The V and J ends lost 2 bases and 5 bases respectively, with 9 bases between them. Per germline, CDR1 MNHNY and CDR2 SVGAGI (reference sequence). The CDR3 has 13 amino acids. The material sequenced was naive CD4+ T cells from PBMCs. As for subset: CD45RA+ positively selected. The sequence was obtained from a man between 18 and 29 years old in good health. Some clones in this sample may be carry-over from other donors' samples. The gene calls are TRBV6-6 and TRBJ2-5; TRBD2 is a possible D gene (5 bases). The CDR3 sequence: CASSYGRRETQYF. The DNA for the CDR3 is TGTGCCAGCAGTTACGGGCGGAGGGAGACCCAGTACTTC.